This TCR beta chain appears in the sequencing data of a study of T cells in localized non-small cell lung cancer. Findings and caveats of the study: One tumor region alone was sequenced, and heterogeneity therefore remains possible. A median of around 58 clones ranked among the top 100 in tumor appeared in adjacent lung.

Assay: immunoSEQ multiplex PCR; the TCRdb copy retains only in-frame clones and omits some. The sample shows over 55,000 clones, 85% to 90% of them seen only once. On this clone: Its antigen remains unknown.

Looked up from germline, CDR1 is MNHEY and CDR2 is SVGAGI. The CDR3 has 16 residues. Trimming pared 0 bases from V and 2 bases from J, leaving 10 bases between. J is TRBJ2-2 and V is TRBV6-5; TRBD1 is a possible D gene (6 bases). This TCR derives from a woman aged 35-75 years with stage I lung adenocarcinoma. Sequences were derived from peripheral blood, sampled before any cancer treatment. The CDR3 bases are TGTGCCAGCAGTTACTCGATGGGACAAAACACCGGGGAGCTGTTTTTT. This gives the protein CASSYSMGQNTGELFF.